These T cell receptor beta chains were read from a single sample in a study of blood T cell repertoires in COVID-19. Clones were read by immunoSEQ multiplex PCR, and TCRdb kept only the in-frame ones, dropping some. The sample shows approximately 480,000 clones, roughly nine tenths of them seen only once. The sequencing input was peripheral blood. These receptors were obtained from a man between 18 and 29 years old with COVID-19, enrolled during active disease. CDR3s include the opening cysteine and the closing phenylalanine or tryptophan. The D gene is left open where the match is weak.

d_gene: TRBD1
j_gene: TRBJ2-7
v_gene: TRBV7-9
CDR3nt: TGTGCCAGCAGCTTAGCTGGGGACAGGGGCTTGGAGCAGTACTTC
CDR3aa: CASSLAGDRGLEQYF

d_gene: TRBD1
j_gene: TRBJ2-7
v_gene: TRBV27
CDR3nt: TGTGCCAGCAGTTCTGGGACAGCCTCCTACGAGCAGTACTTC
CDR3aa: CASSSGTASYEQYF

d_gene: TRBD1
j_gene: TRBJ2-3
v_gene: TRBV3-1/TRBV3-2
CDR3nt: TGTGCCAGCAGCCAACGTCGGGACAGGGCATCAGATACGCAGTATTTT
CDR3aa: CASSQRRDRASDTQYF

d_gene: TRBD2
j_gene: TRBJ2-1
v_gene: TRBV30
CDR3nt: TGTGCCTGGAACTCACTAGCGGAGAACAATGAGCAGTTCTTC
CDR3aa: CAWNSLAENNEQFF

d_gene: -
j_gene: TRBJ2-3
v_gene: TRBV4-2
CDR3nt: TGTGCCAGCAGCCAAGTAAACGGGATTAGCACAGATACGCAGTATTTT
CDR3aa: CASSQVNGISTDTQYF

d_gene: -
j_gene: TRBJ1-1
v_gene: TRBV7-9
CDR3nt: TGTGCCAGCAGATTCCCCGGGGGGCTGACTGAAGCTTTCTTT
CDR3aa: CASRFPGGLTEAFF

d_gene: -
j_gene: TRBJ1-5
v_gene: TRBV5-1
CDR3nt: TGCGCCAGCAGCTTTTCAGGGGCGGGCAATCAGCCCCAGCATTTT
CDR3aa: CASSFSGAGNQPQHF

d_gene: TRBD1
j_gene: TRBJ1-2
v_gene: TRBV7-8
CDR3nt: TGTGCCAGCAGCTTAGGGACAGGTCGAACCTATGGCTACACCTTC
CDR3aa: CASSLGTGRTYGYTF

d_gene: TRBD1
j_gene: TRBJ1-2
v_gene: TRBV6-1
CDR3nt: TGTGCCAGCAGTGAATTCAAGACAGGGGCCTCCTATGGCTACACCTTC
CDR3aa: CASSEFKTGASYGYTF

d_gene: -
j_gene: TRBJ1-6
v_gene: TRBV5-1
CDR3nt: TGCGCCAGCAGCTTGGACGGGGATGGGGATTCACCCCTCCACTTT
CDR3aa: CASSLDGDGDSPLHF

d_gene: TRBD1
j_gene: TRBJ1-5
v_gene: TRBV27
CDR3nt: TGTGCCAGCGGGGTCGACAGGGGCGATCAGCCCCAGCATTTT
CDR3aa: CASGVDRGDQPQHF